What follows describes a single TCR beta chain. Antigen: not known. These data come from a study of cytomegalovirus exposure and HLA in healthy donors. Study conclusions and caveats: Sequencing likely caused a cluster of highly shared sequence variants. One later analysis reportedly identified an Asian-associated ancestry cluster that showed fewer N-insertions than the roughly 700-donor mean.

The CDR3 runs 13 residues. The V end lost 2 bases, the J end lost 0 bases, and 5 bases lay between the germline ends. Germline CDR1 is MNHNS and CDR2 is SASEGT. Vbeta (60) and Jbeta (13) primers were used in the PCR. Profiling relied on immunoSEQ multiplex PCR, and the TCRdb table lists in-frame clones only, not all of them. The data show more than 95,000 clones, around three quarters seen once. This clonotype was obtained from a man aged 45-65 years in good health and CMV-seropositive. The sequenced material came from PBMCs. The V gene is TRBV6-1, the J gene TRBJ2-7; D might be TRBD1 (5 bases). The CDR3 protein is CASSEQGSYEQYF. Written as DNA, the CDR3 is TGTGCCAGCAGTGAACAGGGCTCCTACGAGCAGTACTTC.